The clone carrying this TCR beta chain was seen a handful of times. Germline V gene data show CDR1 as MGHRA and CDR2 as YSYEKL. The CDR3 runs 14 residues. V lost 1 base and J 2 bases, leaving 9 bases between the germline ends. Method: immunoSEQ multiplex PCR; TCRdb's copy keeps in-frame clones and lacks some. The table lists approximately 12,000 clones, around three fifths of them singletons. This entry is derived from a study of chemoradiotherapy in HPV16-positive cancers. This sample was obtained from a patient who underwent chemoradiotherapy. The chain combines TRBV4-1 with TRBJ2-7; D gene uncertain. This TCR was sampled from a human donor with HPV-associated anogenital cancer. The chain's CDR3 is CASSQVIGPYEQYF. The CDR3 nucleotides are TGCGCCAGCAGCCAAGTCATCGGGCCCTACGAGCAGTACTTC.